One sample yielded the 24 T cell receptor beta chains listed below, sequenced in a study of T cell changes during pregnancy in multiple sclerosis. Generated by immunoSEQ multiplex PCR, the TCRdb table keeps only in-frame clones and is missing some. Here the sample spans more than 35,000 clones, around 91% being singletons. Sequences were derived from CD4+ T cells from peripheral blood mononuclear cells, sampled in the second trimester of pregnancy. Every receptor here comes from a female donor with multiple sclerosis, enrolled in a pregnancy study.

This clone was picked up one time. CDR3 nucleotide sequence: TGTGCCAGCAGCCCTCGATGGGCGGGAGGTGAAAAACTGTTTTTT. The encoded protein is CASSPRWAGGEKLFF. This chain uses TRBV5-8 with TRBJ1-4; no definite D call. CDR1 is SGHTS and CDR2 is YDEGEE in the germline V gene. V gave up 4 bases and J gave up 7 bases, with 17 bases separating them. The CDR3 has 15 residues.

V and J are TRBV7-6 and TRBJ1-1; D may be TRBD1 (6 bases). Trimming left V 0 bases short and J 5 bases short, with 19 bases between. CDR1 is SGHVS and CDR2 is FNYEAQ in the germline V gene. The CDR3 spans 17 residues. The CDR3 DNA is TGTGCCAGCAGCTTAGCGGGGGCAGGAGGAGTGGGTACTGAAGCTTTCTTT. The encoded protein is CASSLAGAGGVGTEAFF.

The rearrangement joins TRBV7-9 to TRBJ2-7, with D hard to call. Germline V gives CDR1 SEHNR, CDR2 FQNEAQ (reference sequence). V lost 1 base to trimming and J lost 7 bases, with 8 bases between them. This CDR3 has 12 residues. The CDR3 coding sequence is TGTGCCAGCAGCTTAGATCAGGCAGAGCAGTACTTC. Translated: CASSLDQAEQYF.

A remark on this clone: One end of the junction is discordant with germline, which a read error may explain. The chain uses TRBV7-7 and TRBJ2-2, with D perhaps matching TRBD2 (5 bases). Looked up from germline, CDR1 is SSHAT and CDR2 is FNYEAQ (reference sequence). The CDR3 is 12 residues long. CDR3 region: CASSTGAGELFF. The CDR3 nucleotides are TGTGCTAGCAGTACCGGGGCCGGGGAGCTGTTTTTT.

The J gene is TRBJ2-1, the V gene TRBV5-1; D is possibly TRBD1 (5 bases). V was trimmed by 3 bases and J by 6 bases, leaving 16 bases between them. Looked up from germline, CDR1 is SGHRS and CDR2 is YFSETQ. The length of the CDR3 is 15 residues. CDR3 loop: CASSYARQGFNEQFF. The DNA for the CDR3 is TGCGCCAGCAGCTACGCACGGCAGGGTTTCAATGAGCAGTTCTTC.

This chain connects TRBV18 to TRBJ2-7, with unresolved D. The CDR3 is 14 amino acids. CDR1 and CDR2 (germline): KGHSH, LQKENI. The V and J ends lost 2 bases and 2 bases respectively, with 10 bases between them. CDR3 nucleotides: TGTGCCAGCTCACCAAAACGAGACACCTACGAGCAGTACTTC. It codes for CASSPKRDTYEQYF.

This clone was observed once. The genes are TRBV6-6 and TRBJ2-1; TRBD2 matches at 8 bases. CDR1 is MNHNY and CDR2 is SVGAGI in the germline V gene (reference sequence). With 2 bases clipped from V and 16 bases from J, the junction kept 19 bases outside the gene matches. The CDR3 runs 16 residues. The CDR3 here is CASSYPGLAGGFHLFF. The CDR3, as DNA: TGTGCCAGCAGTTACCCCGGTCTGGCGGGAGGCTTCCACTTATTCTTC.

The gene calls are TRBV2 and TRBJ2-1; TRBD2 agrees at 14 bases. The CDR3 consists of 18 residues. Germline trimming cut 6 bases from V and 0 bases from J; bases unmatched to any gene: 7. Germline values: CDR1 SNHLY, CDR2 FYNNEI. CDR3 DNA: TGTGCCAGCAGGGGAGACGGGACTAGCGGGAGCTCCTACAATGAGCAGTTCTTC. Translation gives CASRGDGTSGSSYNEQFF. Full variable domain (outside the CDR3, taken from reference TRBV2 and TRBJ2-1): EPEVTQTPSHQVTQMGQEVILRCVPISNHLYFYWYRQILGQKVEFLVSFYNNEISEKSEIFDDQFSVERPDGSNFTLKIRSTKLEDSAMYFCASRGDGTSGSSYNEQFFGPGTRLTVL.

CDR3 sequence: CASSQDTGGAATNEKLFF. The CDR3 nucleotides read TGCGCCAGCAGCCAAGATACGGGGGGCGCCGCAACTAATGAAAAACTGTTTTTT. V and J are TRBV4-3 and TRBJ1-4, with D perhaps TRBD1 (6 bases). V lost 0 bases, J lost 0 bases, and 14 bases lay in between. The CDR3 consists of 18 residues. From germline, CDR1 is LGHNA and CDR2 YSLEER.

The J gene is TRBJ2-5, the V gene TRBV19, with TRBD1 matching 8 bases. Germline V gene sequence: CDR1 LNHDA, CDR2 SQIVND (reference sequence). V lost 9 bases to trimming and J lost 5 bases; unmatched junction nucleotides: 17. The CDR3 runs to 16 residues. DNA of the CDR3: TGTGCCAGCCGGGCCGAAGACAGGGGTGCGGGGGAGACCCAGTACTTC. It is translated as CASRAEDRGAGETQYF.

This clone occurred a few times. Other DNA variants within this sample encode the same CDR3. The chain recombines TRBV5-1 with TRBJ2-1; 7 bases are shared with TRBD2. Germline CDR1 and CDR2: SGHRS and YFSETQ. After removal of 0 bases from V and 6 bases from J, the junction contained 6 bases not matched to a gene. This CDR3 spans 15 amino acids. The CDR3 sequence: CASSLDGLAGNEQFF. Written as DNA, the CDR3 is TGCGCCAGCAGCTTGGACGGATTAGCGGGCAATGAGCAGTTCTTC.

The CDR3 DNA follows: TGTGCCAGCTCACCATCGACAGGGGGAGACACTGAAGCTTTCTTT. Translated, it gives CASSPSTGGDTEAFF. The chain is built from TRBV18 and TRBJ1-1; 9 nucleotides agree with TRBD1. Germline V gene data show CDR1 as KGHSH and CDR2 as LQKENI. The CDR3 consists of 15 residues. Unmatched junction bases numbered 4, after V lost 2 bases and J lost 3 bases.

The rearrangement uses TRBV4-3 and TRBJ2-7; the match to TRBD2 covers 11 bases. Germline lookup yields CDR1 LGHNA and CDR2 YSLEER. V trimming: 4 bases; J trimming: 3 bases; junction bases outside the gene matches: 5. This CDR3 has 15 residues. CDR3 sequence reads: CASSRGLAENYEQYF. The CDR3 DNA sequence: TGCGCCAGCAGCCGGGGACTAGCGGAGAACTACGAGCAGTACTTC.

The J gene is TRBJ2-1, the V gene TRBV19, with D tentatively TRBD1 (6 bases). The CDR3 loop spans 13 amino acids. Germline values: CDR1 LNHDA, CDR2 SQIVND (reference sequence). Trimming removed 6 bases from V and 8 bases from J, with 14 bases in between. The CDR3 region has the DNA TGTGCCAGTAGGGGACGAGGGGGTGATGAGCAGTTCTTC. Protein product: CASRGRGGDEQFF. The variable domain in full, completed from reference TRBV19 and TRBJ2-1, reads DGGITQSPKYLFRKEGQNVTLSCEQNLNHDAMYWYRQDPGQGLRLIYYSQIVNDFQKGDIAEGYSVSREKKESFPLTVTSAQKNPTAFYLCASRGRGGDEQFFGPGTRLTVL.

This clone has just a few counts. The J gene is TRBJ2-7, the V gene TRBV7-9, with D maybe TRBD1 (5 bases). V was pared by 4 bases and J by 2 bases, with 15 bases between. The CDR3 is 15 amino acids. The V gene's germline CDR1 is SEHNR and CDR2 FQNEAQ (reference sequence). The CDR3 is CASSSSPTVTYEQYF. The DNA for the CDR3 is TGTGCCAGCAGCTCTTCACCGACAGTCACCTACGAGCAGTACTTC.

J is TRBJ2-3 and V is TRBV6-5; maybe TRBD2 (5 bases). The CDR3 is made up of 13 amino acids. With 6 bases removed from V and 5 bases from J, the gap between germline ends came to 12 bases. Germline CDR1 MNHEY, CDR2 SVGAGI. Written as DNA, the CDR3 is TGTGCCAGCAGCCTAACTAGGTTAGATACGCAGTATTTT. It codes for CASSLTRLDTQYF.

This chain links TRBV2 with TRBJ2-7, with 14 bases lining up with TRBD2. The CDR3 length is 15 residues. Germline V gene sequence: CDR1 SNHLY, CDR2 FYNNEI. The ends lost 6 bases at V and 3 bases at J; junction bases unmatched: 4. In DNA, the CDR3 is TGTGCCAGCAGGGCCGGGACTAGCGGGAGCTACGAGCAGTACTTC. This translates into CASRAGTSGSYEQYF.

The chain links TRBV2 to TRBJ2-7; D gene unclear. CDR1 is SNHLY and CDR2 is FYNNEI in the germline V gene. The ends were cut back, 8 bases at V and 2 bases at J, with 16 bases in the middle. This CDR3 comprises 14 residues. CDR3: CASATANLAYEQYF. For the CDR3, the DNA is TGTGCCAGCGCCACTGCCAACCTCGCCTACGAGCAGTACTTC. Full variable domain (missing parts from reference TRBV2 and TRBJ2-7): EPEVTQTPSHQVTQMGQEVILRCVPISNHLYFYWYRQILGQKVEFLVSFYNNEISEKSEIFDDQFSVERPDGSNFTLKIRSTKLEDSAMYFCASATANLAYEQYFGPGTRLTVT.

The V call is TRBV19, the J call TRBJ2-3; 7 bases are a match to TRBD1. Trimming at V came to 6 bases and at J to 2 bases, leaving 8 bases not matched to a gene. The V gene's germline CDR1 is LNHDA and CDR2 SQIVND (reference sequence). The CDR3 runs 15 residues. The CDR3 is CASRLGQASTDTQYF. In DNA form, the CDR3 reads TGTGCCAGTAGGTTAGGACAGGCCTCCACAGATACGCAGTATTTT.

J is TRBJ2-1 and V is TRBV2, with 10 bases matching TRBD2. Trimming at V came to 6 bases and at J to 2 bases, leaving 4 bases not matched to a gene. This CDR3 comprises 15 residues. The germline V gene has CDR1 SNHLY and CDR2 FYNNEI. This chain's CDR3 is CASRTGTSAYNEQFF. The CDR3 DNA sequence: TGTGCCAGCAGAACCGGGACTAGCGCCTACAATGAGCAGTTCTTC.

Here the CDR3 reads CASSPRPHTGTSVYEQYF. The DNA of the CDR3 is TGTGCCAGCAGCCCTCGCCCCCATACCGGGACTAGCGTCTACGAGCAGTACTTC. The V call is TRBV9, the J call TRBJ2-7; TRBD2 matches at 10 bases. Germline lookup yields CDR1 SGDLS and CDR2 YYNGEE. This CDR3 is 18 amino acids long. Trimming took 4 bases from V and 3 from J; bases not matched to a gene: 16.

This sequence joins TRBV7-9 and TRBJ2-7, with 7 bases fitting TRBD2. The CDR3 has 12 residues. Per the germline V gene, CDR1 is SEHNR and CDR2 is FQNEAQ (reference sequence). Trimming at V came to 7 bases and at J to 7 bases, leaving 7 bases not matched to a gene. This chain's CDR3 is CASTHPGGEQYF. CDR3 DNA sequence: TGTGCCAGCACCCACCCGGGGGGTGAGCAGTACTTC.

The chain is built from TRBV28 and TRBJ2-3; the match to TRBD2 covers 11 bases. V lost 4 bases and J lost 6; bases outside the gene matches: 12. The CDR3 runs 17 residues. Germline CDR1 reads MDHEN; CDR2 reads SYDVKM. CDR3 in DNA: TGTGCCAGCAGTTCTCTAGCGGGAGGCCCAAGAAGGGATACGCAGTATTTT. Its translation is CASSSLAGGPRRDTQYF. Full variable domain (rest looked up from reference TRBV28 and TRBJ2-3): DVKVTQSSRYLVKRTGEKVFLECVQDMDHENMFWYRQDPGLGLRLIYFSYDVKMKEKGDIPEGYSVSREKKERFSLILESASTNQTSMYLCASSSLAGGPRRDTQYFGPGTRLTVL.

The V gene is TRBV7-9, the J gene TRBJ2-3, with 7 bases identical to TRBD1. V trimming: 3 bases; J trimming: 3 bases; junction bases outside the gene matches: 3. CDR1 and CDR2 (germline): SEHNR, FQNEAQ (reference sequence). The CDR3 spans 14 residues. CDR3 DNA sequence: TGTGCCAGCAGCTTGGAACAGGGGACAGATACGCAGTATTTT. This codes for CASSLEQGTDTQYF. The whole variable domain, remainder taken from reference TRBV7-9 and TRBJ2-3, is DTGVSQNPRHKITKRGQNVTFRCDPISEHNRLYWYRQTLGQGPEFLTYFQNEAQLEKSRLLSDRFSAERPKGSFSTLEIQRTEQGDSAMYLCASSLEQGTDTQYFGPGTRLTVL.